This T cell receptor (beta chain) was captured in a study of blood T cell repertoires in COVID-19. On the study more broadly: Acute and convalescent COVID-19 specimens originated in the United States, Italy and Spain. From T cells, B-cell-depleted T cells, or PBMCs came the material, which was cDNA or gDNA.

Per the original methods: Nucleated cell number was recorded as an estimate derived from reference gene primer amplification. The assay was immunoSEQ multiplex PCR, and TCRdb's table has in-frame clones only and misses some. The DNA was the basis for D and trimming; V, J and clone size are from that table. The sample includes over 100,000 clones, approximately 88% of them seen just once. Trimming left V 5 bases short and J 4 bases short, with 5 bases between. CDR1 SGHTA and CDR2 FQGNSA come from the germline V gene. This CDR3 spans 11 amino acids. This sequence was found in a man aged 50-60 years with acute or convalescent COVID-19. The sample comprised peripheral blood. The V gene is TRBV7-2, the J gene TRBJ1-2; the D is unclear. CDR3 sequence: CASSQAYGYTF. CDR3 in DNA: TGTGCCAGCAGCCAGGCCTATGGCTACACCTTC.